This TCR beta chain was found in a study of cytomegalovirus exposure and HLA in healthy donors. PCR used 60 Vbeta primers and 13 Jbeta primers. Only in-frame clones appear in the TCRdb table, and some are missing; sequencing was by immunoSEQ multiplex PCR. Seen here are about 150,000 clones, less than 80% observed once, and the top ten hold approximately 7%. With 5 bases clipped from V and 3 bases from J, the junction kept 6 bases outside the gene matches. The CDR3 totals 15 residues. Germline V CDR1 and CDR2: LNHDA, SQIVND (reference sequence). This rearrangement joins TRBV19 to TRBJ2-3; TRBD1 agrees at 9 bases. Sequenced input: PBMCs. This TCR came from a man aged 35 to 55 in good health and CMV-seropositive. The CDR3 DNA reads TGTGCCAGTAGTTCAGACAGGGGGTGGACAGATACGCAGTATTTT. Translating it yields CASSSDRGWTDTQYF.